This paragraph covers one T cell receptor (beta chain) sequence. The antigen remains unidentified. Constant-segment primers and 5'RACE yielded cDNA libraries for TCR alpha and TCR beta, each carrying sample barcodes and UMIs. Each CDR3 protein is one row after TCRdb ran MiXCR on the 5' RACE reads. The sample lists around 340,000 distinct CDR3 sequences; approximately 15% were seen once. Germline values: CDR1 SEHNR, CDR2 FQNEAQ (reference sequence). The V segment lost 3 bases and the J segment 6 bases; nucleotides outside the gene matches: 4. The CDR3 totals 15 residues. The data originate from a study of T-cell memory formation after mild COVID-19. The study, taken as a whole, reports: CD4/CD8 balance held among clones contracting day 15 to 85, and later expanders leaned CD4+. CD8+ contracting clones occupied EMRA, while CD4+ ones occupied mainly CM and EM. There were some responding clones in pre-infection memory, which suggested that cross-reactive memory had joined.

This sequence joins TRBV7-9 and TRBJ1-4; TRBD1 matches 10 bases. The source of this sequence is a man aged 18 to 29 who had mild COVID-19 (a few samples of this study predate the infection). Cell type and time point are not known. Sequenced material: PBMCs or a T cell subset sorted from them (not recorded which). Here the CDR3 DNA reads TGTGCCAGCAGCTTGATGGGGACAGGGGATGAAAAACTGTTTTTT. Translated, it gives CASSLMGTGDEKLFF.